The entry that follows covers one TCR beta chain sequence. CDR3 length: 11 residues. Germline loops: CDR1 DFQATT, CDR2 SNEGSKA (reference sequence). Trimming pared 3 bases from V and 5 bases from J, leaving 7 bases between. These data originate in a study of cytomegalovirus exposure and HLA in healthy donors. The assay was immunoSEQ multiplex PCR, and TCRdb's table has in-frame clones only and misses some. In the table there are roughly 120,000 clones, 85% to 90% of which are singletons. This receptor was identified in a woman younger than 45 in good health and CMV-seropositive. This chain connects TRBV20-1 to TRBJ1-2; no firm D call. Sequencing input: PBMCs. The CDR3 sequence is CSASLPYGYTF. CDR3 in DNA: TGCAGTGCTAGTCTACCATATGGCTACACCTTC.